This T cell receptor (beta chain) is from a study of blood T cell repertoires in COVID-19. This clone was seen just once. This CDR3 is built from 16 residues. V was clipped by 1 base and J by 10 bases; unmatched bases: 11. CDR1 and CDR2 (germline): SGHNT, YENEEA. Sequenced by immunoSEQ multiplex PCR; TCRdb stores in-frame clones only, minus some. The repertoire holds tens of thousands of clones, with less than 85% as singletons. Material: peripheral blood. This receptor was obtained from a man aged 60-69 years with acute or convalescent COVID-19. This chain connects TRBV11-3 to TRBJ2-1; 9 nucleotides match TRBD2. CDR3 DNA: TGTGCCAGCAGCTTAGTAATTAGCGGGAGCTTGGGAGAGCAGTTCTTC. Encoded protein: CASSLVISGSLGEQFF.